The following is a T cell receptor beta chain sequence with its context. The data belong to a study of CD8 T cells in Susac syndrome. Study-wide background: Within the sequenced group of Susac syndrome patients, five or six showed active disease and fewer than 10 were in remission. Susac syndrome patients were untreated, on corticosteroids with some adding intravenous immunoglobulin, or on intravenous immunoglobulin only.

The germline gives CDR1 SGHAT, CDR2 FQNNGV. With 0 bases clipped from V and 4 bases from J, the junction kept 7 bases outside the gene matches. The CDR3 extends over 16 amino acids. The TEMRA cells underwent FACS enrichment, while the CD8+ and CD4+ T cells underwent negative isolation. Random hexamers were used to reverse transcribe the RNA input (about 0.5 to 1 ug). Amplification of TCR beta CDR3 across 54 Vbeta and 13 Jbeta was performed with immunoSEQ multiplex PCR. TCRdb independently ran MiXCR on the immunoSEQ multiplex PCR reads; one entry per CDR3 protein. The top ten clones hold 0.087% of a sample with roughly 200,000 distinct CDR3 sequences, around nine tenths of them seen once.

The sample was CD4+ T cells from PBMCs. This rearrangement joins TRBV11-2 to TRBJ2-5, with TRBD2 matching 8 bases. The clonotype was recovered from a human donor with Susac syndrome. The CDR3 DNA reads TGTGCCAGCAGCTTAGACCCCGGGGGGGGCTTAGAGACCCAGTACTTC. Its protein is CASSLDPGGGLETQYF.